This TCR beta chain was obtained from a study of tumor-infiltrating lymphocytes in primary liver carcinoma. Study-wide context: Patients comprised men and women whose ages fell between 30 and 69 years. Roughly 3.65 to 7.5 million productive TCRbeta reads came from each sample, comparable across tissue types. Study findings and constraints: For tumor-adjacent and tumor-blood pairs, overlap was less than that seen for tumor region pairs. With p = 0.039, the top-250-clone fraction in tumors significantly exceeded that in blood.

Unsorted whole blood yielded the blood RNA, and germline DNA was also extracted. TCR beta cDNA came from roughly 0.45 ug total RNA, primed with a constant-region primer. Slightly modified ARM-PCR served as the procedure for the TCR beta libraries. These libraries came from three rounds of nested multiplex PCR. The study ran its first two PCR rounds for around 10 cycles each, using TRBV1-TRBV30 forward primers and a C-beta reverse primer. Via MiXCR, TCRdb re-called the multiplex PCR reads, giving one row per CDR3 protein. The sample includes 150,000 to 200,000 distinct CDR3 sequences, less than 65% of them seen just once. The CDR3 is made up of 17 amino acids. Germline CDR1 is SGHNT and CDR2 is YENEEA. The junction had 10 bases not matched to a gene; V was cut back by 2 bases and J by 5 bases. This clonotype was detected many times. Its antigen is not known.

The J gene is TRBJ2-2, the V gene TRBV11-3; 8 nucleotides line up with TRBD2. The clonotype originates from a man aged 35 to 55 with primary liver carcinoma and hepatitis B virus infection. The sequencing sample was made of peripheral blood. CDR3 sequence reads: CASSLSGWTSTTGELFF. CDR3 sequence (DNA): TGTGCCAGCAGCTTAAGTGGTTGGACTAGCACGACCGGGGAGCTGTTTTTT.